Listed below are T cell receptor beta chains from one sample, sequenced in a study of molecular identifiers for immune sequencing clone quantification. MiXCR, run by TCRdb on the PCR reads, gives a single entry per CDR3 protein. The sample consists of some 680,000 distinct CDR3 sequences, less than 30% of them appearing once. The sequenced material came from naive CD8+ T cells from blood, with Jurkat cell RNA spiked in. The receptor set was obtained from a human donor in good health. Some libraries in this study had Jurkat cell RNA spiked in. CDR3s include the opening cysteine and the closing phenylalanine or tryptophan. The order of the fields is J gene, V gene, clone size, D gene, CDR3 DNA, CDR3 protein. The D gene is left open where the match is weak. The size of a clone is reported for some rows only, either as once, few or many, or as a class for expanded clones.

TRBJ2-7 TRBV11-3 few NA TGTGCCAGCAGCCGACGGGGGTCCAACAAGCAGTACTTC CASSRRGSNKQYF
TRBJ2-5 TRBV12-3/TRBV12-4 many NA TGTGCCAGCAGTTTTTGGCCCGATCAAGAGACCCAGTACTTC CASSFWPDQETQYF
TRBJ1-1 TRBV2 many NA TGTGCCAGCAGGGAGGACAGCCTGAACACTGAAGCTTTCTTT CASREDSLNTEAFF
TRBJ2-3 TRBV28 many TRBD2 TGTGCCAGCAGTCTCCGGACTAGCGGGAGTACAGATACGCAGTATTTT CASSLRTSGSTDTQYF
TRBJ2-7 TRBV7-8 few NA TGTGCCAGCACCTCAAAGGACCGTAAGCAGGACGAGCAGTACTTC CASTSKDRKQDEQYF
TRBJ2-5 TRBV7-2 many TRBD1 TGTGCCAGCAGCCCACAGGGGAAAGAGACCCAGTACTTC CASSPQGKETQYF
TRBJ2-1 TRBV4-1 NA NA TGCGCCAGCAGCCTACAAGCGGGCTCTTCCTACAATGAGCAGTTCTTC CASSLQAGSSYNEQFF
TRBJ1-1 TRBV29-1 many NA TGCAGCGTTGGCCCGAGTAGGGGCACTGAAGCTTTCTTT CSVGPSRGTEAFF
TRBJ2-1 TRBV30 once NA TGTGCCTGGGGGGGGGAAACCCGGACAGGATCCTACAATGAGCAGTTCTTC CAWGGETRTGSYNEQFF
TRBJ1-3 TRBV11-1 few NA TGTGCCAGCAGCCGATCGGACGGTCTTTATGGAAACACCATATATTTT CASSRSDGLYGNTIYF
TRBJ1-5 TRBV27 NA NA TGTGCCAGCAGTGGAGGGCGCAATCAGCCCCAGCATTTT CASSGGRNQPQHF
TRBJ1-1 TRBV12-3/TRBV12-4 many TRBD1 TGTGCCAGCAGCTTGACAGGGGACAACACTGAAGCTTTCTTT CASSLTGDNTEAFF
TRBJ2-3 TRBV6-5 few NA TGTGCCAGCAGTTACTCAAGCCACACAGATACGCAGTATTTT CASSYSSHTDTQYF
TRBJ1-5 TRBV19 many NA TGTGCCAGTAGTATACCCGATCAGGGGCTCAATCAGCCCCAGCATTTT CASSIPDQGLNQPQHF
TRBJ2-7 TRBV20-1 many TRBD2 TGCAGTGCTAGAGCGGGACTAGCTTACGAGCAGTACTTC CSARAGLAYEQYF
TRBJ2-7 TRBV18 NA TRBD1 TGTGCCAGCTCACCAGCTCGGGACAGAACCTACGAGCAGTACTTC CASSPARDRTYEQYF
TRBJ1-1 TRBV10-3 NA NA TGTGCCATCAGACTAGAAAACACTGAAGCTTTCTTT CAIRLENTEAFF
TRBJ2-5 TRBV14 many TRBD2 TGTGCCAGCAGCCAAGTGTTAGCGGGGCTCCAAGAGACCCAGTACTTC CASSQVLAGLQETQYF
TRBJ2-5 TRBV29-1 few NA TGCAGCGTGAGGGCGGAGACCCAGTACTTC CSVRAETQYF
TRBJ2-7 TRBV11-2 NA TRBD2 TGTGCCAGCAGCTCAGAACTAGCGGGGAGCTCCTACGAGCAGTACTTC CASSSELAGSSYEQYF
TRBJ2-3 TRBV6-2/TRBV6-3 few NA TGTGCCAGCAGTTTTGAGGAGGCTACCCCATCAGATACGCAGTATTTT CASSFEEATPSDTQYF
TRBJ1-1 TRBV7-3 NA TRBD1 TGTGCCAGCAGCGCATCCGGGACAGCCGGGACTGAAGCTTTCTTT CASSASGTAGTEAFF
TRBJ2-1 TRBV29-1 few TRBD1 TGCAGCGTTGAGAATACACAGGGGGTCAACAATGAGCAGTTCTTC CSVENTQGVNNEQFF
TRBJ2-5 TRBV10-3 few NA TGTGCCATCAGTGACGACAGGTACGAGACCCAGTACTTC CAISDDRYETQYF
TRBJ2-5 TRBV6-2/TRBV6-3 NA NA TGTGCCAGCAGGCCAATGCACCGGGGGGCCCAAGAGACCCAGTACTTC CASRPMHRGAQETQYF
TRBJ2-7 TRBV6-5 once NA TGTGCCAGCAGCCAACAGGGAACTAAATACAAACAGTACTTC CASSQQGTKYKQYF
TRBJ2-7 TRBV5-4 few TRBD2 TGTGCCAGCAGCTCGTGGGCTAGCGGGGCCTTGAGGGAGCAGTACTTC CASSSWASGALREQYF
TRBJ1-1 TRBV5-1 NA NA TGCGCCAGCAGCTTGTACAGTACGAACACTGAAGCTTTCTTT CASSLYSTNTEAFF
TRBJ1-4 TRBV30 NA NA TGTGCCTGGAGTTCGACAGGTCCCAATGAAAAACTGTTTTTT CAWSSTGPNEKLFF
TRBJ2-1 TRBV7-6 many NA TGTGCCAGCAGCTCAATACGGGCCCCCTACAATGAGCAGTTCTTC CASSSIRAPYNEQFF
TRBJ2-7 TRBV6-2/TRBV6-3 few NA TGTGCCTCCTCGGAGTGGACCCCGGGATACGAGCAGTACTTC CASSEWTPGYEQYF
TRBJ2-1 TRBV7-9 NA TRBD1 TGTGCCAGCAGCTACCGGGACAGGAGCTCCTACAATGAGCAGTTCTTC CASSYRDRSSYNEQFF
TRBJ2-5 TRBV29-1 many NA TGCAGCGTCACTGTGGGGTCCCAAGAGACCCAGTACTTC CSVTVGSQETQYF
TRBJ1-2 TRBV12-3/TRBV12-4 NA NA TGTGCCAGCAGTTCCGATTGGGGGGGGACGGCTGGCTACACCTTC CASSSDWGGTAGYTF
TRBJ2-1 TRBV5-4 few NA TGTGCCAGCAGTCCCGGAGCTCTGAGTCAAATTGAGCAGTTCTTC CASSPGALSQIEQFF
TRBJ2-7 TRBV4-1 NA NA TGCGCCAGCAGCCAAGCTCATCCTCCGGGCTACGAGCAGTACTTC CASSQAHPPGYEQYF
TRBJ2-3 TRBV4-3 NA NA TGCGCCAGCAGCCTCGATACGGCAGGGACTAGCACAGATACGCAGTATTTT CASSLDTAGTSTDTQYF
TRBJ1-1 TRBV7-9 many NA TGTGCCAGCAGCTTAGATTTAGGGGAAGAGACTGAAGCTTTCTTT CASSLDLGEETEAFF
TRBJ2-1 TRBV5-8 few NA TGTGCCAGCAGCCGACCAGCGACAGGCGTGGATCAGTTCTTC CASSRPATGVDQFF